This TCR beta chain was identified during a study of shared clonotypes between healthy human individuals. In the naive CD8 group, cells lacked CD45RO and were positively selected for CCR7, so terminally differentiated effector memory CD45RA+ cells were left out. CDR1 SGHRS and CDR2 YFSETQ come from the germline V gene. The V gene lost 3 bases and the J gene lost 2 bases, with 15 bases spanning the gap. The CDR3 has 15 amino acids. Authors' data handling: Junction-only sequences produced by ImmunoSEQ had no quality scores, so filtering differed. Assay: immunoSEQ multiplex PCR; the TCRdb copy retains only in-frame clones and omits some. The V and J calls and clone size come from that table; D and trimming were worked out from the DNA. The sample yields about 680,000 clones, about 91% seen once.

The V and J genes are TRBV5-1 and TRBJ2-7, with TRBD2 as a possible D gene (5 bases). Material for sequencing was naive CD8+ T cells sorted from blood. The sequence came from a man aged 30-40 years in good health. CDR3 sequence: CASSYRGSGAYEQYF. The CDR3 DNA sequence: TGCGCCAGCAGCTACCGGGGTTCCGGTGCCTACGAGCAGTACTTC.